The 30 T cell receptor beta chains below come from one sample, sequenced in a study of T cells in Graves' hyperthyroidism and ophthalmopathy. It was RNA transcripts that yielded the amplified TCR beta CDR3 regions. HTBI primers were used for first-round RT-PCR of the TCR CDR3. MiXCR, applied by TCRdb to the multiplex PCR reads, yields one record per CDR3 protein. The sample records approximately 610,000 distinct CDR3 sequences, approximately 14% being singletons. The sequenced material came from blood. The receptors derive from a woman in her thirties or forties with Graves' ophthalmopathy.

This clonotype showed up many times. The chain joins TRBV28 to TRBJ2-5; D is perhaps TRBD1 (5 bases). From germline, CDR1 is MDHEN and CDR2 SYDVKM. This CDR3 spans 13 amino acids. Trimming left V 8 bases short and J 2 bases short, with 12 bases between. CDR3 bases: TGTGCCAGCCACCAAGGGGTTCAAGAGACCCAGTACTTC. It translates to CASHQGVQETQYF.

The table lists this clonotype with many counts. This chain joins TRBV28 and TRBJ1-2, with D maybe TRBD1 (5 bases). CDR1 and CDR2 from the germline V gene are MDHEN and SYDVKM. CDR3 length equals 12 residues. V was trimmed by 8 bases and J by 8 bases, leaving 15 bases between them. The CDR3 DNA is TGTGCCAGCGGGGCACAGCTCGGGGGCTACACCTTC. Translation gives CASGAQLGGYTF.

This clonotype was seen many times. The chain uses TRBV10-1 and TRBJ2-5, with a possible D match to TRBD1 (5 bases). Germline CDR1 WNHNN, CDR2 SYGVQD (reference sequence). Trimming cost V 6 bases and J 5 bases, with 13 bases left between them. The CDR3 covers 13 residues. CDR3 protein: CASSSGFQETQYF. The CDR3 DNA follows: TGCGCCAGCAGCTCAGGGTTCCAGGAGACCCAGTACTTC.

This clonotype was observed a few times. A single base separates this from a much larger clone, so it may be a read error. The V call is TRBV19, the J call TRBJ2-2, with D maybe TRBD2 (5 bases). Germline lookup yields CDR1 LNHDA and CDR2 SQIVND (reference sequence). This CDR3 is built from 14 residues. Trimming removed 1 base from V and 4 bases from J, with 7 bases in between. In DNA, the CDR3 is TGTGCCAGTAGTATAGGGGAGTTCACCGGGGAGCTGTTTTTT. It specifies CASSIGEFTGELFF.

This clonotype showed up many times. The V gene is TRBV10-3, the J gene TRBJ1-5; possible D gene TRBD1, 6 bases. Per the germline V gene, CDR1 is ENHRY and CDR2 is SYGVKD. There are 15 residues in the CDR3. The V end lost 4 bases, the J end lost 6 bases, and 16 bases lay between the germline ends. CDR3 nucleotides: TGTGCCATCAGTGGGACCCGGGACAAAGGTCAGCCCCAGCATTTT. It encodes CAISGTRDKGQPQHF.

In its sample, this clonotype was seen many times. J is TRBJ1-1 and V is TRBV2, with a tentative D call TRBD1 (6 bases). The CDR3 contains 18 residues. Per germline, CDR1 SNHLY and CDR2 FYNNEI. The germline V and J ends were trimmed by 7 bases and 0 bases, with 24 bases remaining between them. CDR3 residues: CASKGGYRDLTLNTEAFF. The CDR3 bases are TGTGCCAGCAAGGGGGGTTACAGGGACTTAACCCTGAACACTGAAGCTTTCTTT. The variable domain in full, with the rest retrieved from reference TRBV2 and TRBJ1-1, is EPEVTQTPSHQVTQMGQEVILRCVPISNHLYFYWYRQILGQKVEFLVSFYNNEISEKSEIFDDQFSVERPDGSNFTLKIRSTKLEDSAMYFCASKGGYRDLTLNTEAFFGQGTRLTVV.

The CDR3 here is CSVQVTGTGELFF. CDR3 in DNA: TGCAGCGTTCAAGTGACGGGGACCGGGGAGCTGTTTTTT. The chain joins TRBV29-1 to TRBJ2-2; possibly TRBD2 for D (5 bases). The CDR3 extends over 13 amino acids. CDR1 is SQVTM, CDR2 ANQGSEA, per germline. V was cut by 5 bases and J by 5 bases, with 12 bases left in between.

The genes are TRBV4-2 and TRBJ1-4, with unresolved D. This CDR3 has 15 amino acids. Trimming left V 4 bases short and J 6 bases short, with 15 bases between. In germline, CDR1 is LGHNA, CDR2 YNFKEQ. The CDR3, as DNA: TGTGCCAGCAGCCCACCCGGCTCGGTCGATGAAAAACTGTTTTTT. Translation gives CASSPPGSVDEKLFF.

Ten or more counts support this clonotype. The J gene is TRBJ1-1, the V gene TRBV12-5; 7 bases match TRBD1. This CDR3 contains 15 residues. Germline assignment: CDR1 LGHNT and CDR2 FRNRAP. The V and J ends lost 2 bases and 4 bases, in that order; junction bases with no gene match: 7. CDR3 sequence (DNA): TGTGCTAGTGGTTTGACCCTGGACAGGTTCACTGAAGCTTTCTTT. Translating it yields CASGLTLDRFTEAFF.

At least ten counts were recorded for this clonotype. This chain connects TRBV27 to TRBJ2-7; the D gene is possibly TRBD2 (5 bases). V was cut by 7 bases and J by 4 bases, with 17 bases left in between. Germline assignment: CDR1 MNHEY and CDR2 SMNVEV (reference sequence). The CDR3 loop spans 14 amino acids. In nucleotides, the CDR3 is TGTGCCAGCACCCCCTCTCGGGGTGGGTACGAGCAGTACTTC. Protein product: CASTPSRGGYEQYF.

This clonotype occurred many times. This chain joins TRBV27 and TRBJ2-7, with 7 positions matching TRBD1. Per germline, CDR1 MNHEY and CDR2 SMNVEV (reference sequence). This CDR3 spans 16 amino acids. Trimming cost V 3 bases and J 6 bases; bases outside gene matches: 14. The CDR3 loop reads CASSLFHGQGEFEQYF. CDR3 in DNA: TGTGCCAGCAGTTTGTTCCATGGGCAGGGGGAATTCGAGCAGTACTTC.

The sample holds many counts of this clonotype. The chain combines TRBV29-1 with TRBJ1-1; TRBD1 is a possible D gene (6 bases). The CDR3 length is 13 residues. The germline V gene encodes CDR1 SQVTM and CDR2 ANQGSEA. Trimming removed 4 bases at V and 1 base at J, with 10 bases between. As DNA, the CDR3 is TGCAGCGTTGCAGGGGCAAAGAACACTGAAGCTTTCTTT. Amino acid sequence: CSVAGAKNTEAFF.

This clonotype was counted many times. The J gene is TRBJ1-6, the V gene TRBV6-1; TRBD1 is a possible D gene (6 bases). The CDR3 contains 14 residues. CDR1 and CDR2 from the germline V gene are MNHNS and SASEGT. Trimming removed 2 bases from V and 7 bases from J, with 9 bases in between. The CDR3, as DNA: TGTGCCAGCAGTGAATTGGACAGAAATTCACCCCTCCACTTT. This encodes CASSELDRNSPLHF.

This clonotype was found a few times. The rearrangement joins TRBV20-1 to TRBJ2-2, with a weak D call TRBD1 (6 bases). The V and J ends lost 0 bases and 2 bases respectively, with 10 bases between them. Germline CDR1 reads DFQATT; CDR2 reads SNEGSKA (reference sequence). The CDR3 loop spans 15 amino acids. CDR3 coding DNA: TGCAGTGCTAGAGATCCAGGGGCCAACACCGGGGAGCTGTTTTTT. Residues: CSARDPGANTGELFF.

This clonotype was recorded at least ten times. The chain couples TRBV20-1 to TRBJ2-7; perhaps D is TRBD1 or TRBD2 (5 bases each). Trimming left V 5 bases short and J 3 bases short, with 17 bases between. In germline, CDR1 is DFQATT, CDR2 SNEGSKA (reference sequence). CDR3 length: 14 amino acids. CDR3: CSAYQGDDFYEQYF. The CDR3 DNA sequence: TGCAGTGCTTACCAGGGAGACGATTTCTACGAGCAGTACTTC.

This clonotype occurred many times. V usage is TRBV6-5 and J usage is TRBJ2-5; the D gene is possibly TRBD1 (6 bases). Germline V CDR1 and CDR2: MNHEY, SVGAGI. Trimming took off 2 bases at V and 5 bases at J, with 15 bases between the two ends. The CDR3 has 15 residues. The CDR3 sequence is CASSYLPRTAETQYF. CDR3 bases: TGTGCCAGCAGTTACCTACCCAGGACAGCGGAGACCCAGTACTTC.

This clonotype occurred many times. The chain's CDR3 is CASSPTFGGKNTEAFF. The CDR3 region has the DNA TGTGCCAGCAGCCCCACGTTCGGGGGCAAGAACACTGAAGCTTTCTTT. V is TRBV7-8 and J is TRBJ1-1; D perhaps matches TRBD1 (6 bases). V lost 5 bases to trimming and J lost 1 base, with 17 bases between them. There are 16 residues in the CDR3. Per the germline V gene, CDR1 is SGHVS and CDR2 is FQNEAQ.

CDR3 in DNA: TGTGCCAGCAGCCCACGGGGGATAGGCTACGAGCAGTACTTC. This codes for CASSPRGIGYEQYF. The genes are TRBV7-3 and TRBJ2-7, with a tentative D call TRBD2 (6 bases). The CDR3 is made up of 14 amino acids. The germline CDR1 and CDR2 sequences are SGHTA and FQGTGA. Trimming took 5 bases from V and 3 from J, leaving 14 bases between them.

This clonotype was counted many times. V usage is TRBV6-1 and J usage is TRBJ2-7; 12 bases are a match to TRBD2. V shed 5 bases, J shed 0 bases, and the junction held 8 bases outside the gene matches. Germline V gene lookup returns CDR1 MNHNS and CDR2 SASEGT. The CDR3 runs to 17 residues. This chain's CDR3 is CASSRTLLAGGSYEQYF. CDR3 sequence (DNA): TGTGCCAGCAGTCGAACCTTACTAGCGGGAGGCTCCTACGAGCAGTACTTC.

As regards this clonotype: Relative to the germline gene, one junction end is altered; a read error may explain this. This rearrangement joins TRBV28 to TRBJ1-1; 8 bases are a match to TRBD1. Germline V lookup: CDR1 MDHEN, CDR2 SYDVKM. The CDR3 runs to 15 residues. Written as DNA, the CDR3 is TGTGCCAGCAGTACAGGGGGGACTAGCGGCACTGAAGCCTTCTTT. Translated: CASSTGGTSGTEAFF.

CDR3 DNA sequence: TGTGCCAGCAGTTTTTACAGGGGGCCGGGAAACACCATATATTTT. It codes for CASSFYRGPGNTIYF. The rearrangement links TRBV28 to TRBJ1-3; the match to TRBD1 covers 9 bases. Trimming at V came to 3 bases and at J to 4 bases, leaving 4 bases not matched to a gene. This CDR3 contains 15 residues. CDR1 and CDR2 from the germline V gene are MDHEN and SYDVKM.

There are many counts of this clonotype. CDR3 residues: CATARDGHMNTEAFF. The DNA for the CDR3 is TGTGCCACCGCCCGGGACGGCCACATGAACACTGAAGCTTTCTTT. The chain links TRBV15 to TRBJ1-1, with a weak D call TRBD1 (5 bases). CDR1 is LNHNV, CDR2 YYDKDF, per germline (reference sequence). V was clipped by 8 bases and J by 0 bases, with 16 bases between them. CDR3 length: 15 residues.

This clonotype was seen a handful of times. This chain uses TRBV20-1 with TRBJ2-2, with a possible D match to TRBD2 (6 bases). Between the trimmed V and J ends, which lost 6 bases and 0 bases, there was a span of 11 bases. The CDR3 totals 14 residues. Germline V gives CDR1 DFQATT, CDR2 SNEGSKA (reference sequence). The chain's CDR3 is CSARRDSNTGELFF. The CDR3 DNA sequence: TGCAGTGCCCGCCGGGACTCGAACACCGGGGAGCTGTTTTTT.

In regard to this clonotype: One junction end does not reproduce the germline sequence, and a read error may be involved. The chain has TRBV20-1 and TRBJ2-7, with D hard to call. In germline, CDR1 is DFQATT, CDR2 SNEGSKA (reference sequence). This CDR3 spans 14 amino acids. CDR3 coding DNA: TGCAGTGCTAGTTTTCGGCGGAACCACTACGAGCGGTACTTC. It encodes CSASFRRNHYERYF.

This clonotype was picked up many times. The chain joins TRBV6-1 to TRBJ2-7, with 8 bases fitting TRBD2. CDR3 length: 14 amino acids. The germline CDR1 and CDR2 sequences are MNHNS and SASEGT. V was pared by 6 bases and J by 3 bases, with 7 bases of the junction left unmatched. The CDR3 spells CASRWAGGRYEQYF. In DNA form, the CDR3 reads TGTGCCAGCAGGTGGGCGGGAGGCCGCTACGAGCAGTACTTC.

V and J are TRBV7-3 and TRBJ1-5; D might be TRBD1 (6 bases). Trimming shortened V by 0 bases and J by 0 bases, and 15 bases separated the two germline ends. The germline gives CDR1 SGHTA, CDR2 FQGTGA. CDR3 size: 18 residues. DNA for the CDR3: TGTGCCAGCAGCTTAACGGGCCAGGGGTACTATAGCAATCAGCCCCAGCATTTT. Translated, it gives CASSLTGQGYYSNQPQHF.

This chain uses TRBV12-3 or TRBV12-4 with TRBJ2-7; TRBD1 might be the D (6 bases). Trimming shortened V by 8 bases and J by 4 bases, and 15 bases separated the two germline ends. This CDR3 comprises 13 residues. Here the CDR3 DNA reads TGTGCCAGCCCGGCCCGGACAGATTACGAGCAGTACTTC. Its protein is CASPARTDYEQYF.

There are a few counts of this clonotype. The chain has TRBV4-1 and TRBJ1-1; D is uncertain. The germline V and J ends were trimmed by 4 bases and 4 bases, with 13 bases remaining between them. Germline CDR1 is MGHRA and CDR2 is YSYEKL. The CDR3 loop spans 14 amino acids. The CDR3: CASSPRFPGTEAFF. CDR3 coding DNA: TGCGCCAGCAGCCCCCGGTTCCCCGGCACTGAAGCTTTCTTT.

This clonotype was picked up many times. V usage is TRBV20-1 and J usage is TRBJ1-2, with TRBD1 identical over 9 bases. This CDR3 spans 15 amino acids. Germline assignment: CDR1 DFQATT and CDR2 SNEGSKA (reference sequence). V shed 3 bases, J shed 4 bases, and the junction held 9 bases outside the gene matches. The CDR3 DNA sequence: TGCAGTGCTAGCCGCCCGGACAGGGGACCCTATGGCTACACCTTC. As protein: CSASRPDRGPYGYTF.

The sample holds one count of this clonotype. The chain carries TRBV6-4 and TRBJ2-1, with a possible D match to TRBD1 (6 bases). This CDR3 is built from 16 residues. With 7 bases removed from V and 0 bases from J, the gap between germline ends came to 16 bases. CDR1 and CDR2 (germline): MRHNA, SNTAGT. The chain's CDR3 is CASMTGTPSSYNEQFF. CDR3 nucleotides: TGTGCCAGCATGACCGGGACACCTAGCTCCTACAATGAGCAGTTCTTC.